This T cell receptor beta chain was captured by sequencing in a study of post-analysis software for immune sequencing data. Broader study findings: With TRBV5-6, TRBV5-1 and TRBV20-1 included, 5 or 6 TRBV segments were more frequent in patients than in controls.

This CDR3 comprises 14 residues. J lost 10 bases, V lost 6 bases, and 11 bases had no gene match. CDR1 is MDHEN, CDR2 SYDVKM, per germline. Unique molecular identifiers were carried by the TCR beta cDNA libraries. One entry per CDR3 protein, called by TCRdb with MiXCR from the PCR reads. The repertoire holds about 760,000 distinct CDR3 sequences, roughly 30% seen once, with 0.5% to 0.6% in the top ten. To note about this clonotype: Antigen: not known.

The sequencing input was blood. This sequence was found in a girl aged 10 to 17 with multiple sclerosis. The chain combines TRBV28 with TRBJ1-4; TRBD1 matches 7 bases. Written as DNA, the CDR3 is TGTGCCAGCAGCGCCGTTGGACAGGTTCGAAAACTGTTTTTT. This translates into CASSAVGQVRKLFF. Looking up the rest from reference TRBV28 and TRBJ1-4 gives the full variable domain: DVKVTQSSRYLVKRTGEKVFLECVQDMDHENMFWYRQDPGLGLRLIYFSYDVKMKEKGDIPEGYSVSREKKERFSLILESASTNQTSMYLCASSAVGQVRKLFFGSGTQLSVL.